The T cell receptor beta chain described here comes from a study of cytomegalovirus exposure and HLA in healthy donors. General observations from the study: In a later analysis, TCR beta V- and J-gene trimming showed a link to a missense DCLRE1C variant.

The PCR used 60 Vbeta and 13 Jbeta primers. In the original processing: Some 11 million of the roughly 80 million unique TCR beta chains counted in a later analysis were shared. Profiling relied on immunoSEQ multiplex PCR, and the TCRdb table lists in-frame clones only, not all of them. The V and J calls and clone size come from that table; D and trimming were worked out from the DNA. Here the sample spans roughly 100,000 clones, 78% being singletons. The V gene end was trimmed by 3 bases and the J gene end by 3 bases; junction bases not matched to a gene: 3. Germline assignment: CDR1 LNHDA and CDR2 SQIVND (reference sequence). This CDR3 comprises 15 residues. As for this clone: What it recognizes is unknown.

The chain links TRBV19 to TRBJ2-7; 12 nucleotides align to TRBD1. Sequencing was carried out using PBMCs. This clonotype was sampled from a woman between 40 and 50 years old in good health and CMV-seronegative. The CDR3 DNA sequence: TGTGCCAGTAGTATGGGGACAGGGGGCGTCTACGAGCAGTACTTC. It yields the protein CASSMGTGGVYEQYF.